A single sample gave rise to the 2 T cell receptor beta chains below, sequenced in a study of brain T cells in children with intractable seizures (dated by TCRdb to 2020 to 2022). Library prep was done by the immunoSEQ multiplex PCR assay. TCRdb mirrors the immuneACCESS table, restricted to in-frame sequences. Some clones are absent from its copies; in checked studies, under half trace to an unresolved V gene, and the reason for the others is unknown. This sample comprises 95,000 to 120,000 clones, approximately 94% of them detected only once. The ten largest clonotypes hold around 4% of the sample. The time point tag for this specimen amounts to: resected brain tissue, or blood drawn just prior to surgery. The material sequenced was peripheral blood, taken at surgery. The receptors shown here come from a boy younger than two with hemimegalencephaly and intractable seizures.

The chain recombines TRBV5-6 with TRBJ2-7; D ambiguous. The V end lost 0 bases, the J end lost 2 bases, and 6 bases lay between the germline ends. In germline, CDR1 is SGHDT, CDR2 YYEEEE. The CDR3 contains 13 residues. The CDR3 sequence is CASSLDSTYEQYF. The CDR3 nucleotides are TGTGCCAGCAGCTTGGACAGCACCTACGAGCAGTACTTC.

The V and J genes are TRBV7-8 and TRBJ2-7, with D unclear. This CDR3 spans 13 amino acids. V was trimmed by 4 bases and J by 4 bases, leaving 11 bases between them. The germline gives CDR1 SGHVS, CDR2 FQNEAQ. CDR3 sequence reads: CASSSGRIYEQYF. CDR3 DNA sequence: TGTGCCAGCAGCTCCGGACGGATATACGAGCAGTACTTC.